Shown below are 11 T cell receptor beta chains from a single sample sequenced in a study of blood T cell repertoires in COVID-19. Sequencing used immunoSEQ multiplex PCR; TCRdb keeps in-frame clones, though not all of them. The repertoire holds about 68,000 clones, approximately 90% seen once, with approximately 4.8% in the top ten. Sample: peripheral blood. The receptors derive from a woman aged 55-75 years with active COVID-19.

This clone appeared once. The chain is built from TRBV7-6 and TRBJ2-2; 8 nucleotides line up with TRBD2. The germline gives CDR1 SGHVS, CDR2 FNYEAQ. This CDR3 is built from 15 residues. V dropped 5 bases and J dropped 0; count of bases not matched to a gene: 2. The CDR3 reads CASSRGGPNTGELFF. The CDR3 region has the DNA TGTGCCAGCAGCCGGGGGGGGCCGAACACCGGGGAGCTGTTTTTT. Complete variable domain (other parts from reference TRBV7-6 and TRBJ2-2): GAGVSQSPRYKVTKRGQDVALRCDPISGHVSLYWYRQALGQGPEFLTYFNYEAQQDKSGLPNDRFSAERPEGSISTLTIQRTEQRDSAMYRCASSRGGPNTGELFFGEGSRLTVL.

J is TRBJ2-3 and V is TRBV7-2, with a weak D call TRBD1 (5 bases). Trimming stripped 1 base from V and 6 bases from J, with 14 bases between. There are 15 residues in the CDR3. Germline V CDR1 and CDR2: SGHTA, FQGNSA. The CDR3 sequence: CASSLVQQGWDTQYF. DNA of the CDR3: TGTGCCAGCAGCTTAGTGCAGCAGGGATGGGATACGCAGTATTTT. The entire variable domain, with the rest obtained from reference TRBV7-2 and TRBJ2-3, is as follows: GAGVSQSPSNKVTEKGKDVELRCDPISGHTALYWYRQSLGQGLEFLIYFQGNSAPDKSGLPSDRFSAERTGGSVSTLTIQRTQQEDSAVYLCASSLVQQGWDTQYFGPGTRLTVL.

This sequence joins TRBV27 and TRBJ1-2; D is ambiguous. Trimming pared 0 bases from V and 4 bases from J, leaving 18 bases between. Germline V lookup: CDR1 MNHEY, CDR2 SMNVEV (reference sequence). The CDR3 consists of 17 residues. In nucleotides, the CDR3 is TGTGCCAGCAGTTTATCTCCAGTTCCCACCTCCTTCTATGGCTACACCTTC. Translated: CASSLSPVPTSFYGYTF.

The chain has TRBV27 and TRBJ2-2; TRBD2 agrees at 7 bases. The CDR3 covers 16 residues. V dropped 0 bases and J dropped 5; count of bases not matched to a gene: 6. Germline loops: CDR1 MNHEY, CDR2 SMNVEV (reference sequence). The CDR3 coding sequence is TGTGCCAGCAGTTTATCAAGCGGGAAGGGGACCGGGGAGCTGTTTTTT. Its translation: CASSLSSGKGTGELFF.

V and J are TRBV18 and TRBJ1-5; D is possibly TRBD1 (5 bases). Germline-derived CDR1 and CDR2 are KGHSH and LQKENI. This CDR3 spans 13 amino acids. Trimming stripped 2 bases from V and 7 bases from J, with 9 bases between. The CDR3: CASSPSSGQPQHF. The CDR3 coding sequence is TGTGCCAGCTCACCATCGTCAGGGCAGCCCCAGCATTTT.

V usage is TRBV5-1 and J usage is TRBJ2-7; D is unclear. Germline CDR1 SGHRS, CDR2 YFSETQ. Trimming took off 4 bases at V and 6 bases at J, with 20 bases between the two ends. CDR3 length equals 15 residues. Written as DNA, the CDR3 is TGCGCCAGCAGCCCGGCCGAGGCCTGGAGCGCCGAGCAGTACTTC. It yields the protein CASSPAEAWSAEQYF.

The V gene is TRBV28, the J gene TRBJ2-7, with no clear D. Germline CDR1 is MDHEN and CDR2 is SYDVKM. The V and J ends lost 6 bases and 2 bases respectively, with 5 bases between them. CDR3 length equals 11 residues. CDR3 loop: CASSLAYEQYF. For the CDR3, the DNA is TGTGCCAGCAGCCTCGCCTACGAGCAGTACTTC.

The chain employs TRBV28 and TRBJ1-5; D is unresolved. Germline V gene data show CDR1 as MDHEN and CDR2 as SYDVKM. V was clipped by 4 bases and J by 6 bases, with 7 bases between them. This CDR3 is built from 12 residues. The CDR3 sequence: CASSSLPQPQHF. DNA of the CDR3: TGTGCCAGCAGTTCCCTCCCTCAGCCCCAGCATTTT.

V is TRBV7-8 and J is TRBJ2-1; a weak D match, TRBD1 (6 bases). This CDR3 is 14 amino acids long. CDR1 is SGHVS and CDR2 is FQNEAQ in the germline V gene. Trimming took off 4 bases at V and 7 bases at J, with 14 bases between the two ends. The CDR3 DNA reads as TGTGCCAGCAGCTCTCCCGGCAGGGGAAATGAGCAGTTCTTC. Its protein is CASSSPGRGNEQFF.

The chain has TRBV18 and TRBJ2-1; D call uncertain. The CDR3 loop spans 13 amino acids. Trimming cost V 6 bases and J 6 bases, with 12 bases left between them. Germline-derived CDR1 and CDR2 are KGHSH and LQKENI. The CDR3 coding sequence is TGTGCCAGCTCGCCTCAAGCGAGCAATGAGCAGTTCTTC. Translating gives CASSPQASNEQFF.

In this sample, this clone turned up once. The J gene is TRBJ2-7, the V gene TRBV4-2, with D possibly being TRBD1 (7 bases). The CDR3 is 17 residues long. From germline, CDR1 is LGHNA and CDR2 YNFKEQ. Between the trimmed V and J ends, which lost 1 base and 6 bases, there was a span of 22 bases. Here the CDR3 reads CASSQVQGSGASGEQYF. CDR3 nucleotides: TGTGCCAGCAGCCAAGTACAGGGGTCGGGAGCGTCGGGCGAGCAGTACTTC.